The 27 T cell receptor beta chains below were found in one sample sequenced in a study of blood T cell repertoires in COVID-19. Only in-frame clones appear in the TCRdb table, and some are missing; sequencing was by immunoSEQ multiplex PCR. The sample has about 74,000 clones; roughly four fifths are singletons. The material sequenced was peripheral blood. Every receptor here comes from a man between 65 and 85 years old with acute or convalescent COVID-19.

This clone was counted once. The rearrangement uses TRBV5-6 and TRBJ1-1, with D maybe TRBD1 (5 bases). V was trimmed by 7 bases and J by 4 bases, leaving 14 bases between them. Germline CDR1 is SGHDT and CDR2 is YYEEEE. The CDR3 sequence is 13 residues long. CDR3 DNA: TGTGCCAGCGCCATCGGGAGGGGCACTGAAGCTTTCTTT. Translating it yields CASAIGRGTEAFF.

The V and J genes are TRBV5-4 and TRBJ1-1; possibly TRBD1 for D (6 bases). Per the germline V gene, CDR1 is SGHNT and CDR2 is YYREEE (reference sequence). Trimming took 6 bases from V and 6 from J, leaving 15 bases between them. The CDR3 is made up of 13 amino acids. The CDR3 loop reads CASKLGGGPEAFF. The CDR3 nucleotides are TGTGCCAGCAAATTGGGAGGGGGTCCTGAAGCTTTCTTT.

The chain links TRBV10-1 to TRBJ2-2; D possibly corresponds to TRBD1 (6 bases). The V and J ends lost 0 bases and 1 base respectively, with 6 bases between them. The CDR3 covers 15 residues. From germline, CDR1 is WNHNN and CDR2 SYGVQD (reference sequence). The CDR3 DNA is TGCGCCAGCAGTGAGTCCAGGGGGAACACCGGGGAGCTGTTTTTT. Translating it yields CASSESRGNTGELFF.

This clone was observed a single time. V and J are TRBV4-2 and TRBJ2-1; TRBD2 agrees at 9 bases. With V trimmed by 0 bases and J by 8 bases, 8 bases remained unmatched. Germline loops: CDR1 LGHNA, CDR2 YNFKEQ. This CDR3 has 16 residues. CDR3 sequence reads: CASSQEPAGGGYEQFF. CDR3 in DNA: TGTGCCAGCAGCCAAGAGCCAGCGGGAGGAGGGTATGAGCAGTTCTTC.

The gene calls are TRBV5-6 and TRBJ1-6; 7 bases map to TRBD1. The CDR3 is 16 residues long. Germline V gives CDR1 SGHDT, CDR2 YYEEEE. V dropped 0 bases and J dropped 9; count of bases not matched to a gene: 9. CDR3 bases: TGTGCCAGCAGCTTGGAGGCAGGGGGGCGGATTTCACCCCTCCACTTT. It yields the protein CASSLEAGGRISPLHF.

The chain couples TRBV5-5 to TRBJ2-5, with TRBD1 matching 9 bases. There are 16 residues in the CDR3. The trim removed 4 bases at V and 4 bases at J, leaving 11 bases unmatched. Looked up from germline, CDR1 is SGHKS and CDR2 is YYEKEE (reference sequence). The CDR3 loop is CASSAPGQGFGETQYF. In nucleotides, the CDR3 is TGTGCCAGCAGCGCACCGGGACAGGGATTCGGAGAGACCCAGTACTTC.

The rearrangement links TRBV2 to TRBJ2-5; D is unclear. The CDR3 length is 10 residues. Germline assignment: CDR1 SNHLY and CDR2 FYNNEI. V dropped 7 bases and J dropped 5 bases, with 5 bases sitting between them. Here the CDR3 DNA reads TGTGCCAGCACCGGGGAGACCCAGTACTTC. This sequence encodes CASTGETQYF.

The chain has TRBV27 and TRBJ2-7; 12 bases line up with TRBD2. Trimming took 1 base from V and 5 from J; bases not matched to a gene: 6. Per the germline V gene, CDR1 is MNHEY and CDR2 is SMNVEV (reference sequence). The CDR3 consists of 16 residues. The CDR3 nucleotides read TGTGCCAGCAGTTTATTGACTAGCGGGAGACCCAACGAGCAGTACTTC. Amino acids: CASSLLTSGRPNEQYF.

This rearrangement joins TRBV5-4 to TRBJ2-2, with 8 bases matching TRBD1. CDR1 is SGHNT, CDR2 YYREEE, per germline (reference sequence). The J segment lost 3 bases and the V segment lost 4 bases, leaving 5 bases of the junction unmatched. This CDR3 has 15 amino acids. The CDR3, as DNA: TGTGCCAGCAGCCCCGGGACAGGAGACACCGGGGAGCTGTTTTTT. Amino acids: CASSPGTGDTGELFF. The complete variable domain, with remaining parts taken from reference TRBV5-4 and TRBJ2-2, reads ETGVTQSPTHLIKTRGQQVTLRCSSQSGHNTVSWYQQALGQGPQFIFQYYREEENGRGNFPPRFSGLQFPNYSSELNVNALELDDSALYLCASSPGTGDTGELFFGEGSRLTVL.

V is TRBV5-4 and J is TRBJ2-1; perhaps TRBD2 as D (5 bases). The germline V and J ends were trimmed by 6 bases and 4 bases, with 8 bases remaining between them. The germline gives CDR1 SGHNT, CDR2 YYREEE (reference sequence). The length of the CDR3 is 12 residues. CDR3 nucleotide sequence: TGTGCCAGCATCGGACTGTACAATGAGCAGTTCTTC. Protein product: CASIGLYNEQFF.

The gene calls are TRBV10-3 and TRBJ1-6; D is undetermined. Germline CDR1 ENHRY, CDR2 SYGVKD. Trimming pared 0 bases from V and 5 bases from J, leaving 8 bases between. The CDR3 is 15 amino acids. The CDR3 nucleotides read TGTGCCATCAGTGAGTCGGAGGGAGATAATTCACCCCTCCACTTT. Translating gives CAISESEGDNSPLHF.

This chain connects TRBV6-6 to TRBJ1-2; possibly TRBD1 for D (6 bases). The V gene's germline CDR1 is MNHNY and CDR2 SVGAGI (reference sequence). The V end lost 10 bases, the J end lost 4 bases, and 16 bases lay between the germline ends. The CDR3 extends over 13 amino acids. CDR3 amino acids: CATGGGSTYGYTF. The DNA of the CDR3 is TGTGCCACCGGGGGGGGCAGTACCTATGGCTACACCTTC.

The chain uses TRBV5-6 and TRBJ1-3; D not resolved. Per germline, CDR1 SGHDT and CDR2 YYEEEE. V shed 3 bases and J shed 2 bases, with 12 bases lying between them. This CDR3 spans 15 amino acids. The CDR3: CASSSYPVPGNTIYF. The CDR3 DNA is TGTGCCAGCAGCTCCTATCCGGTACCTGGAAACACCATATATTTT.

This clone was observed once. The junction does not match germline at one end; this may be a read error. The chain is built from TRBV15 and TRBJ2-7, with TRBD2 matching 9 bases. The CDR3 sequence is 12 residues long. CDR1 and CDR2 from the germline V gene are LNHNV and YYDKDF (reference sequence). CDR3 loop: CATSRDNSGRIF. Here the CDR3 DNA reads TGTGCCACCAGCAGAGATAATAGCGGGAGAATCTTC. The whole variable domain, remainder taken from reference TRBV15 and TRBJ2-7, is DAMVIQNPRYQVTQFGKPVTLSCSQTLNHNVMYWYQQKSSQAPKLLFHYYDKDFNNEADTPDNFQSRRPNTSFCFLDIRSPGLGDTAMYLCATSRDNSGRIFGPGTRLTVT.

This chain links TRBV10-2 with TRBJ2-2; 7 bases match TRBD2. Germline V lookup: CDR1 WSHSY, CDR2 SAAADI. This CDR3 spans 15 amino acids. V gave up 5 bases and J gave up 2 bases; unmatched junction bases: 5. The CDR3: CASSFGGSNTGELFF. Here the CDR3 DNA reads TGCGCCAGCAGTTTCGGGGGGAGTAACACCGGGGAGCTGTTTTTT.

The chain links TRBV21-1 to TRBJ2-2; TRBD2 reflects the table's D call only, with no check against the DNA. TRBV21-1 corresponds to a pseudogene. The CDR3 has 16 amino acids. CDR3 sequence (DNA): TGTGCCAGCAGCAAAGAGAGAGGGCACCCACTCGGGGAGCTGTTTTTT. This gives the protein CASSKERGHPLGELFF.

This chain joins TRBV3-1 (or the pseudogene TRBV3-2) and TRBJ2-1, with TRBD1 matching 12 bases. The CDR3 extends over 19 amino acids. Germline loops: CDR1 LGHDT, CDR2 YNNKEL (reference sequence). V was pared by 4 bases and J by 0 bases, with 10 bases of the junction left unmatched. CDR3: CASSPRDRGLQSSYNEQFF. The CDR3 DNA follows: TGTGCCAGCAGCCCACGGGACAGGGGGCTCCAGAGCTCCTACAATGAGCAGTTCTTC.

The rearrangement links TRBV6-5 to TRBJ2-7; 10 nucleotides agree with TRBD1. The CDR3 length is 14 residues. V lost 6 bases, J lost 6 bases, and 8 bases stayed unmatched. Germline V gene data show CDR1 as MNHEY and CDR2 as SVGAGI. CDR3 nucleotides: TGTGCCAGCAGCCGTCGGGACAGGGGTTCCGAGCAGTACTTC. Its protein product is CASSRRDRGSEQYF.

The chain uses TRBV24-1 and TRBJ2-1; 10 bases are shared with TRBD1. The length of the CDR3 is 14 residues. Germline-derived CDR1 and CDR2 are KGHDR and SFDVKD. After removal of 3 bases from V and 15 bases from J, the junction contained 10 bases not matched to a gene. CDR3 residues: CATSDPGQGDGLFF. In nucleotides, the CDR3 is TGTGCCACCAGTGATCCCGGACAGGGGGACGGTTTGTTCTTC.

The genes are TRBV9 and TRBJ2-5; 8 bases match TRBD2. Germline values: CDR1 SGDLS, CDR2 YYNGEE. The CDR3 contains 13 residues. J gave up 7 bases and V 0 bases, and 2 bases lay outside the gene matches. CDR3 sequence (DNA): TGTGCCAGCAGCGTAGACCGGGAGGGGACCCAGTACTTC. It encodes CASSVDREGTQYF. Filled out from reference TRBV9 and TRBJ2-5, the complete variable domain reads DSGVTQTPKHLITATGQRVTLRCSPRSGDLSVYWYQQSLDQGLQFLIQYYNGEERAKGNILERFSAQQFPDLHSELNLSSLELGDSALYFCASSVDREGTQYFGPGTRLLVL.

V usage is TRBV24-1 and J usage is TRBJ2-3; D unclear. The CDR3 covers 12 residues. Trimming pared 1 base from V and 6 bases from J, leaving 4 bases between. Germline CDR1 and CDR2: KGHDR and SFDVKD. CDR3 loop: CATSDFADTQYF. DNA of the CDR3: TGTGCCACCAGTGATTTTGCGGATACGCAGTATTTT.

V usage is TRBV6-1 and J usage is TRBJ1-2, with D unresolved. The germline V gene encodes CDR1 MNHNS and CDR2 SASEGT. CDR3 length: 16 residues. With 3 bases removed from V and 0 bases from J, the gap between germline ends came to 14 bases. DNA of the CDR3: TGTGCCAGCAGTGAGCCCGGACGGGGTGCTAACTATGGCTACACCTTC. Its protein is CASSEPGRGANYGYTF.

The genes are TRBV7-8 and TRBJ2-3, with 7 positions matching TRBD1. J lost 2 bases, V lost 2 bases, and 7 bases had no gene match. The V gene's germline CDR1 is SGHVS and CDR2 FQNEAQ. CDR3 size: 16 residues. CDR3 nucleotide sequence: TGTGCCAGCAGCTTATTGAGGGACAGACCCACAGATACGCAGTATTTT. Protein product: CASSLLRDRPTDTQYF. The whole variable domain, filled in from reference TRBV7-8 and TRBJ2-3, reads GAGVSQSPRYKVAKRGQDVALRCDPISGHVSLFWYQQALGQGPEFLTYFQNEAQLDKSGLPSDRFFAERPEGSVSTLKIQRTQQEDSAVYLCASSLLRDRPTDTQYFGPGTRLTVL.

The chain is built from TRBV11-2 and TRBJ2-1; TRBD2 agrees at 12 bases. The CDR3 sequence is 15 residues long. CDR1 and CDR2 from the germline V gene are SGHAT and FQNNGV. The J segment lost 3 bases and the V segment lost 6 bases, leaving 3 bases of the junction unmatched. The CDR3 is CASRSTSGSYNEQFF. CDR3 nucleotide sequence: TGTGCCAGCAGATCGACTAGCGGGAGCTACAATGAGCAGTTCTTC. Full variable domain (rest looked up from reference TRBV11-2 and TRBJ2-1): EAGVAQSPRYKIIEKRQSVAFWCNPISGHATLYWYQQILGQGPKLLIQFQNNGVVDDSQLPKDRFSAERLKGVDSTLKIQPAKLEDSAVYLCASRSTSGSYNEQFFGPGTRLTVL.

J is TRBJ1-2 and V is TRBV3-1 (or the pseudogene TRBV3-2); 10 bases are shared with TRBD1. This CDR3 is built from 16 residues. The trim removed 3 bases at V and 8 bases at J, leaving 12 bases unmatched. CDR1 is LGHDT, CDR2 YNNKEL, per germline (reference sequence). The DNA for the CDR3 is TGTGCCAGCAGCCAGGTTAATGACAGGGGGCAAGGGGGCTACACCTTC. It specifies CASSQVNDRGQGGYTF.

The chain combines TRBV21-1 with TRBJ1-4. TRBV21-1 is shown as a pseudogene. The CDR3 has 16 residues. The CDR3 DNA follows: TGTGCCAGCAGCAAAAGGTTCCTGGGGGGGATTGAAAAACTGTTTTTT. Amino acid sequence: CASSKRFLGGIEKLFF.

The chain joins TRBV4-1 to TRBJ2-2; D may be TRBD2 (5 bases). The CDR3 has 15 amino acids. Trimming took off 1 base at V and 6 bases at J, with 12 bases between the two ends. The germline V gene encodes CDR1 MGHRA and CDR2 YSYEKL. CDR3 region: CASSQGPGFPGELFF. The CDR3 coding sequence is TGCGCCAGCAGCCAAGGCCCGGGGTTCCCCGGGGAGCTGTTTTTT.